A single sample is the source of the 29 T cell receptor beta chains below, sequenced in a study of radiotherapy plus CTLA-4 blockade in lung cancer. Data came from immunoSEQ multiplex PCR; TCRdb stores just in-frame clones and leaves some out. The repertoire holds about 76,000 clones, with around 80% as singletons. Specimen: peripheral blood, collected from a patient treated with radiotherapy plus ipilimumab. The receptor source for this set is a human donor with non-small cell lung cancer who had stable disease on radiotherapy plus ipilimumab.

This chain links TRBV1 with TRBJ2-6; TRBD2, the table's D call, was not compared with the DNA. TRBV1 is marked as a pseudogene. The CDR3 is made up of 20 amino acids. The DNA for the CDR3 is TGCACCAGCAGCCAAGACCAACGTCCCACCGCACTCGCCTGGGCCAACGTCCTGACTTTC. It translates to CTSSQDQRPTALAWANVLTF.

The CDR3 nucleotides are TGTGCCAGCAGCCACTTGTCCGCAGATACGCAGTATTTT. Encoded protein: CASSHLSADTQYF. The chain recombines TRBV7-3 with TRBJ2-3; D is unclear. Looked up from germline, CDR1 is SGHTA and CDR2 is FQGTGA. This CDR3 is 13 amino acids long. Trimming stripped 5 bases from V and 4 bases from J, with 10 bases between.

This clone was counted a few times. The CDR3 sequence: CASSQVYGGSEQFF. DNA for the CDR3: TGTGCCAGCAGCCAAGTCTATGGGGGGTCAGAGCAGTTCTTC. The chain carries TRBV14 and TRBJ2-1; D might be TRBD2 (6 bases). The germline CDR1 and CDR2 sequences are SGHDN and FVKESK. V gave up 1 base and J gave up 10 bases, with 14 bases separating them. This CDR3 has 14 amino acids.

This chain joins TRBV6-4 and TRBJ1-2; D call uncertain. The length of the CDR3 is 13 residues. Germline CDR1 is MRHNA and CDR2 is SNTAGT. Trimming cost V 2 bases and J 7 bases, with 11 bases left between them. The CDR3 nucleotides read TGTGCCAGCAGTGACCAGGTCCCGGGTGGCTACACCTTC. Its protein is CASSDQVPGGYTF.

V and J are TRBV18 and TRBJ2-5; 10 positions agree with TRBD1. The germline gives CDR1 KGHSH, CDR2 LQKENI. Unmatched junction bases numbered 6, after V lost 1 base and J lost 13 bases. There are 13 residues in the CDR3. CDR3 protein: CASSPQKGDRGYF. CDR3 DNA sequence: TGTGCCAGCTCACCACAGAAAGGGGACAGGGGGTACTTC.

This rearrangement joins TRBV27 to TRBJ1-6, with D possibly being TRBD1 (6 bases). CDR3 length equals 14 residues. With 7 bases removed from V and 13 bases from J, the gap between germline ends came to 20 bases. The germline CDR1 and CDR2 sequences are MNHEY and SMNVEV (reference sequence). The CDR3 sequence is CASTMSNRVGPLHF. CDR3 nucleotides: TGTGCCAGCACGATGAGTAACAGGGTCGGGCCCCTCCACTTT.

This chain uses TRBV19 with TRBJ1-2, with unresolved D. The CDR3 sequence is 15 residues long. Germline V gene sequence: CDR1 LNHDA, CDR2 SQIVND (reference sequence). The V and J ends lost 6 bases and 0 bases respectively, with 14 bases between them. CDR3 amino acids: CASSSNSLSNYGYTF. DNA for the CDR3: TGTGCCAGTAGCTCGAACAGCCTCTCTAACTATGGCTACACCTTC.

V is TRBV18 and J is TRBJ1-1; no reliable D call. V dropped 2 bases and J dropped 3 bases, with 10 bases sitting between them. This CDR3 comprises 14 residues. CDR1 is KGHSH, CDR2 LQKENI, per germline. This CDR3 is CASSPGLRDTEAFF. CDR3 nucleotide sequence: TGTGCCAGCTCACCAGGACTGCGGGACACTGAAGCTTTCTTT.

This sequence joins TRBV6-1 and TRBJ1-6, with D possibly being TRBD1 (5 bases). CDR3 length equals 11 residues. Trimming stripped 4 bases from V and 14 bases from J, with 9 bases between. CDR1 is MNHNS, CDR2 SASEGT, per germline. The CDR3 bases are TGTGCCAGCAGTGTGGGGCCAACCCTCCACTTT. Residues: CASSVGPTLHF.

The rearrangement links TRBV5-6 to TRBJ2-1; D not certain. Trimming took 4 bases from V and 9 from J, leaving 20 bases between them. CDR3 length equals 15 residues. In germline, CDR1 is SGHDT, CDR2 YYEEEE. The CDR3 is CASSLVGRVFSEQFF. CDR3 nucleotide sequence: TGTGCCAGCAGCCTGGTGGGTAGGGTGTTTAGTGAGCAGTTCTTC.

The rearrangement joins TRBV13 to TRBJ2-4; 7 nucleotides match TRBD2. V lost 4 bases and J lost 6; bases outside the gene matches: 9. The CDR3 length is 15 residues. Germline V gene data show CDR1 as PRHDT and CDR2 as FYEKMQ (reference sequence). This chain's CDR3 is CASSSRGQRGNIQYF. The CDR3 DNA reads TGTGCCAGCAGCTCCCGAGGGCAGCGGGGAAACATTCAGTACTTC. Filled out from reference TRBV13 and TRBJ2-4, the complete variable domain reads AAGVIQSPRHLIKEKRETATLKCYPIPRHDTVYWYQQGPGQDPQFLISFYEKMQSDKGSIPDRFSAQQFSDYHSELNMSSLELGDSALYFCASSSRGQRGNIQYFGAGTRLSVL.

CDR3 loop: CASSTGQTSTNEKLFF. The CDR3 DNA sequence: TGTGCCAGTAGTACTGGACAGACCTCAACTAATGAAAAACTGTTTTTT. The chain links TRBV19 to TRBJ1-4, with D possibly TRBD1 on 6 matching bases. Germline CDR1 is LNHDA and CDR2 is SQIVND (reference sequence). The CDR3 runs to 16 residues. With 4 bases removed from V and 0 bases from J, the gap between germline ends came to 12 bases.

The genes are TRBV2 and TRBJ2-1, with D maybe TRBD1 (6 bases). Per germline, CDR1 SNHLY and CDR2 FYNNEI. V lost 3 bases and J 5 bases, leaving 14 bases between the germline ends. This CDR3 has 15 amino acids. The CDR3: CASSEVAGQNNEQFF. The CDR3 DNA reads TGTGCCAGCAGTGAGGTCGCCGGACAGAACAATGAGCAGTTCTTC.

This sequence joins TRBV7-9 and TRBJ2-7; 10 bases fit TRBD2. V lost 3 bases and J lost 5; bases outside the gene matches: 7. The germline CDR1 and CDR2 sequences are SEHNR and FQNEAQ (reference sequence). The length of the CDR3 is 15 residues. CDR3 in amino acids: CASSFSAGGPHEQYF. CDR3 coding DNA: TGTGCCAGCAGCTTCTCAGCGGGAGGGCCCCACGAGCAGTACTTC.

A single count supports this clone. The chain joins TRBV10-2 to TRBJ1-5; possibly TRBD1 for D (5 bases). V was trimmed by 4 bases and J by 7 bases, leaving 11 bases between them. CDR3 length equals 13 residues. Per germline, CDR1 WSHSY and CDR2 SAAADI. The CDR3 loop is CASSAGIKQPQHF. The CDR3 bases are TGCGCCAGCAGTGCAGGGATCAAGCAGCCCCAGCATTTT.

The chain couples TRBV19 to TRBJ2-1, with a tentative D call TRBD1 (5 bases). CDR1 is LNHDA, CDR2 SQIVND, per germline (reference sequence). CDR3 length equals 17 residues. V was shortened by 1 base and J by 6 bases, with 19 bases between the two germline ends. DNA of the CDR3: TGTGCCAGTAGTATAGTAGGTAACAGGTTGAGTGGCAATGAGCAGTTCTTC. This translates into CASSIVGNRLSGNEQFF.

The J gene is TRBJ1-4, the V gene TRBV4-1; unclear D gene. The V end was cut by 0 bases, the J end by 4 bases, with 12 bases between. CDR1 MGHRA and CDR2 YSYEKL come from the germline V gene. The length of the CDR3 is 16 residues. The CDR3 sequence: CASSQDRGGLNEKLFF. CDR3 coding DNA: TGCGCCAGCAGCCAAGATAGAGGAGGGCTTAATGAAAAACTGTTTTTT.

The CDR3, as DNA: TGTGCCAGCACCCTCCCCAATGCGAACACCGGGGAGCTGTTTTTT. Protein product: CASTLPNANTGELFF. The J gene is TRBJ2-2, the V gene TRBV5-4; D ambiguous. This CDR3 has 15 residues. CDR1 is SGHNT, CDR2 YYREEE, per germline (reference sequence). V lost 6 bases and J lost 0, with 12 bases in between.

The chain has TRBV19 and TRBJ2-7; D not certain. The CDR3 extends over 14 amino acids. Germline lookup yields CDR1 LNHDA and CDR2 SQIVND (reference sequence). Trimming took 4 bases from V and 2 from J, leaving 12 bases between them. CDR3 nucleotides: TGTGCCAGTAGTAGTAGGGTATTCCCCTACGAGCAGTACTTC. Translating it yields CASSSRVFPYEQYF.

The V and J genes are TRBV27 and TRBJ2-7; D gene uncertain. Trimming took 5 bases from V and 4 from J, leaving 15 bases between them. Germline V gene sequence: CDR1 MNHEY, CDR2 SMNVEV (reference sequence). This CDR3 contains 14 residues. The DNA of the CDR3 is TGTGCCAGCAGTCCGACCAGCCCGGCTTACGAGCAGTACTTC. Its translation is CASSPTSPAYEQYF.

This chain joins TRBV4-1 and TRBJ2-7, with TRBD2 matching over 12 bases. With 1 base clipped from V and 3 bases from J, the junction kept 7 bases outside the gene matches. CDR1 MGHRA and CDR2 YSYEKL come from the germline V gene. The CDR3 is 17 amino acids. CDR3 nucleotide sequence: TGCGCCAGCAGCCAAGCGACCCAGACTAGCGGGAGCTACGAGCAGTACTTC. Protein: CASSQATQTSGSYEQYF.

The genes are TRBV6-6 and TRBJ1-3; D remains unclear. V lost 0 bases to trimming and J lost 7 bases, with 10 bases between them. The length of the CDR3 is 14 residues. Germline V gives CDR1 MNHNY, CDR2 SVGAGI (reference sequence). CDR3: CASSYSSVSNTIYF. CDR3 sequence (DNA): TGTGCCAGCAGTTACTCCAGCGTAAGCAACACCATATATTTT.

V gene TRBV7-2 combines with J gene TRBJ2-3; D gene uncertain. CDR1 and CDR2 (germline): SGHTA, FQGNSA. Trimming shortened V by 5 bases and J by 2 bases, and 2 bases separated the two germline ends. This CDR3 is 11 amino acids long. The CDR3 protein is CASSITDTQYF. As DNA, the CDR3 is TGTGCCAGCAGCATCACAGATACGCAGTATTTT.

This sequence joins TRBV30 and TRBJ2-1; D is unclear. Germline CDR1 GTSNPN, CDR2 SVGIG (reference sequence). The CDR3 runs to 10 residues. V gave up 0 bases and J gave up 6 bases, with 0 bases separating them. The CDR3 DNA follows: TGTGCCTGGAGTGTCAATGAGCAGTTCTTC. Translation gives CAWSVNEQFF. The full variable domain, with the rest looked up from reference TRBV30 and TRBJ2-1, is SQTIHQWPATLVQPVGSPLSLECTVEGTSNPNLYWYRQAAGRGLQLLFYSVGIGQISSEVPQNLSASRPQDRQFILSSKKLLLSDSGFYLCAWSVNEQFFGPGTRLTVL.

The rearrangement joins TRBV11-2 to TRBJ2-7; D is ambiguous. V gave up 1 base and J gave up 3 bases, with 4 bases separating them. CDR3 length: 12 residues. Germline values: CDR1 SGHAT, CDR2 FQNNGV. In DNA, the CDR3 is TGTGCCAGCAGCTTAGGAGACTACGAGCAGTACTTC. Translation gives CASSLGDYEQYF.

The rearrangement joins TRBV6-1 to TRBJ2-7; TRBD2 aligns across 8 bases. The CDR3 loop spans 16 amino acids. CDR1 and CDR2 (germline): MNHNS, SASEGT. The V gene end was trimmed by 0 bases and the J gene end by 4 bases; junction bases not matched to a gene: 8. The CDR3 protein is CASSEAELAENYEQYF. CDR3 nucleotide sequence: TGTGCCAGCAGTGAAGCGGAACTAGCGGAAAATTACGAGCAGTACTTC.

The chain uses TRBV9 and TRBJ2-2; 15 nucleotides align to TRBD2. The V and J ends lost 3 bases and 0 bases, in that order; junction bases with no gene match: 6. The length of the CDR3 is 19 residues. Germline CDR1 reads SGDLS; CDR2 reads YYNGEE. Here the CDR3 reads CASSGGGLAGGANTGELFF. The CDR3, as DNA: TGTGCCAGCAGCGGGGGAGGACTAGCGGGAGGGGCGAACACCGGGGAGCTGTTTTTT.

This clone was seen just once. The chain recombines TRBV11-2 with TRBJ1-2; tentatively, D is TRBD1 (6 bases). The CDR3 runs 13 residues. Germline-derived CDR1 and CDR2 are SGHAT and FQNNGV. Trimming left V 7 bases short and J 4 bases short, with 13 bases between. CDR3 amino acids: CASTQGPSYGYTF. The CDR3 DNA reads TGTGCCAGCACCCAGGGGCCGAGCTATGGCTACACCTTC. Using reference TRBV11-2 and TRBJ1-2 for the parts outside the CDR3, the full variable domain is EAGVAQSPRYKIIEKRQSVAFWCNPISGHATLYWYQQILGQGPKLLIQFQNNGVVDDSQLPKDRFSAERLKGVDSTLKIQPAKLEDSAVYLCASTQGPSYGYTFGSGTRLTVV.

CDR3 amino acids: CASSMAQAYEQYF. As DNA, the CDR3 is TGTGCCAGTAGTATGGCGCAGGCCTACGAGCAGTACTTC. The chain couples TRBV19 to TRBJ2-7; D uncertain. The ends were cut back, 3 bases at V and 2 bases at J, with 8 bases in the middle. The CDR3 length is 13 residues. Germline V gene sequence: CDR1 LNHDA, CDR2 SQIVND (reference sequence). Drawing the rest from reference TRBV19 and TRBJ2-7, the complete variable domain is DGGITQSPKYLFRKEGQNVTLSCEQNLNHDAMYWYRQDPGQGLRLIYYSQIVNDFQKGDIAEGYSVSREKKESFPLTVTSAQKNPTAFYLCASSMAQAYEQYFGPGTRLTVT.